Listed here is a single T cell receptor (beta chain). In germline, CDR1 is MGHRA, CDR2 YSYEKL. Trimming removed 1 base from V and 1 base from J, with 11 bases in between. CDR3 length: 16 amino acids. This sample is part of a study of T cell responses to AZD1222 COVID-19 vaccine. Sequencing used immunoSEQ multiplex PCR; TCRdb keeps in-frame clones, though not all of them. The sample yields around 130,000 clones, over 90% seen once. The clonotype comes from an adult in good health. The genes are TRBV4-1 and TRBJ2-1; D possibly corresponds to TRBD1 (5 bases). Sequenced material: peripheral blood, taken on day 0 of AZD1222 vaccination. The CDR3 protein is CASSQGQLISYNEQFF. The CDR3 DNA reads as TGCGCCAGCAGCCAAGGACAGCTGATTTCCTACAATGAGCAGTTCTTC.